This passage covers 32 T cell receptor beta chains from one sample sequenced in a study of blood T cell repertoires in COVID-19. Assay used: immunoSEQ multiplex PCR; TCRdb lists only in-frame clones, some missing. The sample contains approximately 300,000 clones, roughly nine tenths of which appear only once. The sequencing sample was made of peripheral blood. The receptors here all came from a man younger than 30 with active or convalescent COVID-19.

CDR3 in amino acids: CASRTGNTEAFF. CDR3 nucleotides: TGTGCCAGCAGGACAGGGAACACTGAAGCTTTCTTT. The rearrangement joins TRBV21-1 to TRBJ1-1; the DNA was not used to check the table's D call, TRBD1. TRBV21-1 is assigned pseudogene status. The CDR3 consists of 12 residues.

The genes are TRBV4-2 and TRBJ2-7; the match to TRBD2 covers 8 bases. The CDR3 is 14 residues long. In germline, CDR1 is LGHNA, CDR2 YNFKEQ. Trimming took 7 bases from V and 3 from J; bases not matched to a gene: 8. The CDR3 DNA follows: TGTGCCAGCACCCCGGGACTAGGTAACTACGAGCAGTACTTC. It codes for CASTPGLGNYEQYF.

This rearrangement joins TRBV4-1 to TRBJ1-6; D is uncertain. The germline V and J ends were trimmed by 0 bases and 9 bases, with 12 bases remaining between them. This CDR3 has 15 residues. CDR1 and CDR2 from the germline V gene are MGHRA and YSYEKL. CDR3 protein: CASSQDWRTASPLHF. CDR3 DNA: TGCGCCAGCAGCCAAGATTGGAGGACGGCTTCACCCCTCCACTTT.

The chain couples TRBV10-3 to TRBJ1-1; 8 bases are shared with TRBD1. The germline CDR1 and CDR2 sequences are ENHRY and SYGVKD. The V gene end was trimmed by 5 bases and the J gene end by 1 base; junction bases not matched to a gene: 3. CDR3 size: 14 residues. CDR3 bases: TGTGCCATCAGTCGACAGGGGCGGAACACTGAAGCTTTCTTT. Protein product: CAISRQGRNTEAFF.

The chain recombines TRBV5-4 with TRBJ1-1; 7 nucleotides agree with TRBD1. CDR3 length: 14 residues. Germline trimming cut 5 bases from V and 3 bases from J; bases unmatched to any gene: 7. Germline assignment: CDR1 SGHNT and CDR2 YYREEE (reference sequence). CDR3 bases: TGTGCCAGCAGGGAGGGACAGACCTACACTGAAGCTTTCTTT. Translation gives CASREGQTYTEAFF.

This clone showed up just once. The V gene is TRBV28, the J gene TRBJ2-5, with TRBD2 matching over 11 bases. This CDR3 has 18 amino acids. Losses at the gene ends were 5 bases for V and 5 bases for J; bases not matched to a gene: 16. Germline CDR1 reads MDHEN; CDR2 reads SYDVKM. The CDR3 sequence is CASSQERGTSGTGETQYF. The CDR3 nucleotides are TGTGCCAGCAGTCAAGAAAGGGGGACTAGCGGTACTGGGGAGACCCAGTACTTC.

The CDR3 protein is CASSRQSGGIHEQFF. As DNA, the CDR3 is TGTGCCAGCAGCCGACAATCGGGGGGAATCCATGAGCAGTTCTTC. The J gene is TRBJ2-1, the V gene TRBV7-9, with 7 bases fitting TRBD2. The CDR3 spans 15 residues. Trimming cost V 5 bases and J 8 bases; bases outside gene matches: 12. Germline V CDR1 and CDR2: SEHNR, FQNEAQ (reference sequence).

The chain uses TRBV9 and TRBJ2-2, with D uncertain. The V and J ends lost 4 bases and 8 bases respectively, with 18 bases between them. From germline, CDR1 is SGDLS and CDR2 YYNGEE. There are 15 residues in the CDR3. CDR3 protein: CASSPRWLPRGELFF. The CDR3 DNA follows: TGTGCCAGCAGCCCCCGGTGGCTCCCCAGGGGGGAGCTGTTTTTT.

This clone was counted a few times. V is TRBV18 and J is TRBJ1-2; 7 bases are shared with TRBD1. In germline, CDR1 is KGHSH, CDR2 LQKENI. The CDR3 contains 14 residues. The V gene end was trimmed by 3 bases and the J gene end by 2 bases; junction bases not matched to a gene: 3. CDR3 amino acids: CASSPGTANYGYTF. CDR3 in DNA: TGTGCCAGCTCACCGGGGACAGCAAACTATGGCTACACCTTC. Full variable domain (remainder filled in from reference TRBV18 and TRBJ1-2): NAGVMQNPRHLVRRRGQEARLRCSPMKGHSHVYWYRQLPEEGLKFMVYLQKENIIDESGMPKERFSAEFPKEGPSILRIQQVVRGDSAAYFCASSPGTANYGYTFGSGTRLTVV.

The chain combines TRBV3-1 (or the pseudogene TRBV3-2) with TRBJ1-2; perhaps TRBD1 as D (6 bases). The CDR3 runs 15 residues. The germline gives CDR1 LGHDT, CDR2 YNNKEL (reference sequence). The V end lost 4 bases, the J end lost 4 bases, and 16 bases lay between the germline ends. In nucleotides, the CDR3 is TGTGCCAGCAGCCCCGCGTGGGACACAGTCTATGGCTACACCTTC. Translating gives CASSPAWDTVYGYTF.

The chain has TRBV7-6 and TRBJ2-7, with TRBD1 matching over 7 bases. The germline gives CDR1 SGHVS, CDR2 FNYEAQ. Trimming took 5 bases from V and 0 from J; bases not matched to a gene: 7. The CDR3 extends over 15 amino acids. The CDR3 sequence: CASSLLRDSSYEQYF. CDR3 bases: TGTGCCAGCAGCCTCCTACGGGACAGCTCCTACGAGCAGTACTTC.

The chain joins TRBV7-2 to TRBJ1-2; a weak D match, TRBD1 (6 bases). The V and J ends lost 5 bases and 4 bases respectively, with 17 bases between them. CDR3 length: 15 residues. From germline, CDR1 is SGHTA and CDR2 FQGNSA. Here the CDR3 reads CASSKSQGPVYGYTF. The CDR3 DNA follows: TGTGCCAGCAGCAAATCCCAGGGGCCCGTCTATGGCTACACCTTC.

This clone was seen once. The CDR3 loop reads CASSLGSRVGNEQFF. The CDR3 nucleotides are TGTGCCAGCAGCTTGGGGTCTAGAGTTGGCAATGAGCAGTTCTTC. This chain uses TRBV5-4 with TRBJ2-1; D unresolved. Trimming stripped 0 bases from V and 6 bases from J, with 13 bases between. CDR3 length: 15 amino acids. Germline lookup yields CDR1 SGHNT and CDR2 YYREEE (reference sequence).

This clone was observed once. This chain's CDR3 is CASKRTGYSYNSPLHF. CDR3 DNA sequence: TGTGCCAGCAAAAGGACAGGGTACTCCTATAATTCACCCCTCCACTTT. The chain joins TRBV28 to TRBJ1-6; 8 nucleotides line up with TRBD1. Germline V CDR1 and CDR2: MDHEN, SYDVKM. V shed 7 bases and J 0 bases; nucleotides not matched to a gene: 5. This CDR3 is built from 16 residues.

This clone was detected only a few times. DNA of the CDR3: TGTGCCAGCAGCTTAGAAAACAGGGCGGTTCGTGGCTACACCTTC. This encodes CASSLENRAVRGYTF. The rearrangement links TRBV7-2 to TRBJ1-2; tentatively, D is TRBD1 (6 bases). V gave up 1 base and J gave up 7 bases, with 16 bases separating them. CDR3 size: 15 residues. CDR1 and CDR2 from the germline V gene are SGHTA and FQGNSA.

The chain links TRBV5-1 to TRBJ2-3; D is possibly TRBD2 (6 bases). This CDR3 contains 14 residues. The V gene's germline CDR1 is SGHRS and CDR2 YFSETQ. V lost 6 bases to trimming and J lost 0 bases, with 11 bases between them. In DNA, the CDR3 is TGCGCCAGCACCCCTAGCGTAAGCACAGATACGCAGTATTTT. Translated, it gives CASTPSVSTDTQYF.

The V gene is TRBV27, the J gene TRBJ1-1; 8 nucleotides agree with TRBD1. Losses at the gene ends were 5 bases for V and 3 bases for J; bases not matched to a gene: 11. This CDR3 comprises 16 residues. Germline V lookup: CDR1 MNHEY, CDR2 SMNVEV (reference sequence). The CDR3 nucleotides read TGTGCCAGCAGTGCCTCAGGGGGCCTTTTTGACACTGAAGCTTTCTTT. This gives the protein CASSASGGLFDTEAFF.

This clone appeared a single time. The gene calls are TRBV10-1 and TRBJ2-7; unclear D gene. Trimming shortened V by 2 bases and J by 2 bases, and 10 bases separated the two germline ends. The CDR3 has 14 residues. In germline, CDR1 is WNHNN, CDR2 SYGVQD (reference sequence). The CDR3 loop is CASSEALLPYEQYF. The CDR3, as DNA: TGCGCCAGCAGTGAGGCCCTACTTCCCTACGAGCAGTACTTC.

V is TRBV7-9 and J is TRBJ2-2, with a weak D call TRBD2 (6 bases). Trimming took 6 bases from V and 1 from J, leaving 12 bases between them. Germline V gene lookup returns CDR1 SEHNR and CDR2 FQNEAQ (reference sequence). This CDR3 comprises 15 residues. In nucleotides, the CDR3 is TGTGCCAGCAGATCGGGGGTGCTGAACACCGGGGAGCTGTTTTTT. Protein sequence: CASRSGVLNTGELFF.

This clone occurred a few times. Here the CDR3 reads CASSRQGVFGANVLTF. CDR3 DNA: TGTGCCAGCAGCAGACAGGGGGTCTTTGGGGCCAACGTCCTGACTTTC. This sequence joins TRBV7-8 and TRBJ2-6, with 9 bases lining up with TRBD1. Unmatched junction bases numbered 5, after V lost 5 bases and J lost 3 bases. The CDR3 is 16 amino acids. Germline loops: CDR1 SGHVS, CDR2 FQNEAQ.

The chain links TRBV6-5 to TRBJ1-2, with D hard to call. From germline, CDR1 is MNHEY and CDR2 SVGAGI. Trimming took 6 bases from V and 8 from J, leaving 7 bases between them. The length of the CDR3 is 10 residues. In DNA form, the CDR3 reads TGTGCCAGCAGCTCCTTCGGCTACACCTTC. This encodes CASSSFGYTF.

This chain uses TRBV28 with TRBJ1-6; 8 positions match TRBD1. Germline-derived CDR1 and CDR2 are MDHEN and SYDVKM. V was clipped by 6 bases and J by 6 bases; unmatched bases: 10. CDR3 length: 16 residues. In nucleotides, the CDR3 is TGTGCCAGCAGGCGGGACAGGTTGAGCGTTAATTCACCCCTCCACTTT. It translates to CASRRDRLSVNSPLHF.

DNA of the CDR3: TGTGCCAGTGCCCCGCCTTCTAGCTCTGGAAACACCATATATTTT. This gives the protein CASAPPSSSGNTIYF. The chain combines TRBV28 with TRBJ1-3; no definite D call. Germline V gene lookup returns CDR1 MDHEN and CDR2 SYDVKM. V lost 9 bases to trimming and J lost 0 bases, with 15 bases between them. The CDR3 totals 15 residues.

The J gene is TRBJ2-5, the V gene TRBV6-5, with D possibly being TRBD1 (6 bases). The CDR3 runs 12 residues. The V and J ends lost 8 bases and 7 bases respectively, with 14 bases between them. Germline CDR1 is MNHEY and CDR2 is SVGAGI. The CDR3: CASGTRRGTQYF. In nucleotides, the CDR3 is TGTGCCAGCGGGACAAGGAGAGGGACCCAGTACTTC.

The chain employs TRBV6-2 or TRBV6-3 and TRBJ2-4, with 11 bases fitting TRBD2. Trimming removed 2 bases from V and 5 bases from J; junction bases left unmatched: 2. The germline CDR1 and CDR2 sequences are MNHEY and SVGEGT. There are 15 residues in the CDR3. This CDR3 reads CASSYMGLAENIQYF. DNA for the CDR3: TGTGCCAGCAGTTACATGGGACTAGCGGAAAACATTCAGTACTTC.

V usage is TRBV18 and J usage is TRBJ2-2; 7 nucleotides match TRBD1. Germline CDR1 is KGHSH and CDR2 is LQKENI. The CDR3 sequence is 15 residues long. V shed 4 bases and J 0 bases; nucleotides not matched to a gene: 2. CDR3 in amino acids: CASSQGAANTGELFF. CDR3 DNA: TGTGCCAGCTCACAGGGGGCGGCGAACACCGGGGAGCTGTTTTTT.

This clone occurred once. The chain links TRBV7-9 to TRBJ1-5; D possibly corresponds to TRBD1 (5 bases). CDR1 is SEHNR and CDR2 is FQNEAQ in the germline V gene (reference sequence). The ends were cut back, 4 bases at V and 4 bases at J, with 11 bases in the middle. The CDR3 totals 14 residues. CDR3 sequence (DNA): TGTGCCAGCAGCTCTGGGGGGGTTAATCAGCCCCAGCATTTT. Protein product: CASSSGGVNQPQHF.

Comment on this clone: Additional DNA sequences in this sample encode the identical CDR3. The genes are TRBV9 and TRBJ2-7; D is possibly TRBD2 (6 bases). From germline, CDR1 is SGDLS and CDR2 YYNGEE. The CDR3 consists of 13 residues. Trimming removed 0 bases from V and 6 bases from J, with 10 bases in between. In DNA form, the CDR3 reads TGTGCCAGCAGCGTAGGGGGCGGGACCGAGCAGTACTTC. This translates into CASSVGGGTEQYF.

This clone has only a few counts. The chain uses TRBV7-7 and TRBJ2-5; perhaps TRBD2 as D (5 bases). V was trimmed by 6 bases and J by 2 bases, leaving 19 bases between them. Looked up from germline, CDR1 is SSHAT and CDR2 is FNYEAQ (reference sequence). This CDR3 comprises 16 residues. CDR3 residues: CASSAKTGKLQETQYF. CDR3 DNA sequence: TGTGCCAGCAGTGCCAAGACCGGGAAACTACAAGAGACCCAGTACTTC. Full variable domain (missing parts from reference TRBV7-7 and TRBJ2-5): GAGVSQSPRYKVTKRGQDVTLRCDPISSHATLYWYQQALGQGPEFLTYFNYEAQPDKSGLPSDRFSAERPEGSISTLTIQRTEQRDSAMYRCASSAKTGKLQETQYFGPGTRLLVL.

This rearrangement joins TRBV18 to TRBJ1-5, with D possibly matching TRBD1 (6 bases). The CDR3 spans 15 residues. Trimming cost V 1 base and J 5 bases, with 12 bases left between them. Looked up from germline, CDR1 is KGHSH and CDR2 is LQKENI. Here the CDR3 DNA reads TGTGCCAGCTCACCACGCGGAAAGGGGGATCAGCCCCAGCATTTT. Protein sequence: CASSPRGKGDQPQHF.

This clone has just a few counts. J is TRBJ2-7 and V is TRBV4-1; no clear D gene. The CDR3 runs to 13 residues. CDR1 is MGHRA, CDR2 YSYEKL, per germline. V was clipped by 4 bases and J by 5 bases, with 12 bases between them. CDR3 DNA sequence: TGCGCCAGCAGCCGTCACGTGCGCGACGAGCAGTACTTC. Translating gives CASSRHVRDEQYF.

This sequence joins TRBV11-2 and TRBJ1-1; tentative D call: TRBD1 (5 bases). This CDR3 comprises 15 residues. Germline V gene data show CDR1 as SGHAT and CDR2 as FQNNGV. The V end was cut by 1 base, the J end by 1 base, with 10 bases between. CDR3 sequence reads: CASSLVPGGNTEAFF. The CDR3 DNA follows: TGTGCCAGCAGCTTAGTTCCGGGGGGGAACACTGAAGCTTTCTTT. Based on the CDR3 plus reference TRBV11-2 and TRBJ1-1, the full variable domain is EAGVAQSPRYKIIEKRQSVAFWCNPISGHATLYWYQQILGQGPKLLIQFQNNGVVDDSQLPKDRFSAERLKGVDSTLKIQPAKLEDSAVYLCASSLVPGGNTEAFFGQGTRLTVV.